This T cell receptor beta chain was sequenced during a study of identical twins. The study, taken as a whole, reports: Surplus twin overlap in beta out-of-frame sequences was less pronounced.

The CDR3 is 15 residues long. Trimming removed 5 bases from V and 5 bases from J, with 18 bases in between. Per the germline V gene, CDR1 is SEHNR and CDR2 is FQNEAQ (reference sequence). Unique molecular identifiers were in the cDNA, with template-switch universal primer binding. Each CDR3 protein gets one entry after TCRdb re-called the 5' RACE reads with MiXCR. The sample has around 570,000 distinct CDR3 sequences, just under 10% seen once. Notes on this clonotype: Its antigen is not known.

A further study also used this sample, focusing on yellow fever vaccine responses in identical twins.

This chain connects TRBV7-9 to TRBJ2-5; D is ambiguous. This clonotype was obtained from a woman younger than 30 in good health. Sequences were obtained from PBMCs. The CDR3 region has the DNA TGTGCCAGCAGCCGCGGCGCGGCCTTAGGGGAGACCCAGTACTTC. Protein product: CASSRGAALGETQYF.